A single sample gave rise to the 10 T cell receptor beta chains below, sequenced in a study of cytomegalovirus exposure and HLA in healthy donors. This PCR relied on a set of 60 Vbeta primers and 13 Jbeta primers. The protocol was immunoSEQ multiplex PCR, while the TCRdb copy is restricted to in-frame clones and leaves out a portion. This repertoire shows 75,000 to 100,000 clones, about three quarters found once; its top ten account for about 8%. Sequencing input: PBMCs. The receptors shown here come from a man between 60 and 75 years old in good health and CMV-seronegative.

V and J are TRBV6-1 and TRBJ1-4; a possible D gene is TRBD1 (6 bases). Germline lookup yields CDR1 MNHNS and CDR2 SASEGT. V lost 2 bases to trimming and J lost 2 bases, with 9 bases between them. The CDR3 spans 15 residues. In DNA form, the CDR3 reads TGTGCCAGCAGTGAAAGGGGGGGGACTAATGAAAAACTGTTTTTT. Its protein is CASSERGGTNEKLFF.

The chain recombines TRBV19 with TRBJ1-3; D gene unclear. V was clipped by 7 bases and J by 0 bases, with 13 bases between them. CDR1 and CDR2 (germline): LNHDA, SQIVND (reference sequence). This CDR3 region has 15 residues. CDR3 nucleotides: TGTGCCAGTACCGAGGACGGGAACTCTGGAAACACCATATATTTT. Translation: CASTEDGNSGNTIYF.

The chain recombines TRBV5-4 with TRBJ2-7, with D tentatively TRBD2 (6 bases). CDR1 is SGHNT and CDR2 is YYREEE in the germline V gene (reference sequence). There are 15 residues in the CDR3. V dropped 0 bases and J dropped 1 base, with 11 bases sitting between them. The CDR3 loop is CASSLASGRSYEQYF. Here the CDR3 DNA reads TGTGCCAGCAGCTTGGCCTCGGGGAGGTCCTACGAGCAGTACTTC.

The chain recombines TRBV7-9 with TRBJ1-5; perhaps TRBD1 as D (6 bases). Between the trimmed V and J ends, which lost 2 bases and 6 bases, there was a span of 14 bases. Germline lookup yields CDR1 SEHNR and CDR2 FQNEAQ (reference sequence). The CDR3 contains 15 residues. CDR3 loop: CASSLSGQRSQPQHF. CDR3 sequence (DNA): TGTGCCAGCAGCTTATCTGGACAGCGCAGTCAGCCCCAGCATTTT.

CDR3 protein: CASSQVASTGELFF. As DNA, the CDR3 is TGTGCCAGCAGCCAAGTAGCCTCAACCGGGGAGCTGTTTTTT. The rearrangement joins TRBV14 to TRBJ2-2; D not resolved. In germline, CDR1 is SGHDN, CDR2 FVKESK. The germline V and J ends were trimmed by 1 base and 5 bases, with 8 bases remaining between them. The CDR3 loop spans 14 amino acids.

This clone has a single count. The J gene is TRBJ1-4, the V gene TRBV2; D gene unclear. The germline V gene has CDR1 SNHLY and CDR2 FYNNEI. V was shortened by 0 bases and J by 8 bases, with 4 bases between the two germline ends. The CDR3 contains 12 residues. The CDR3 here is CASSEAREKLFF. CDR3 bases: TGTGCCAGCAGTGAAGCCAGGGAAAAACTGTTTTTT.

CDR3 in amino acids: CASSLTGPDQPQHF. In DNA form, the CDR3 reads TGCGCCAGCAGCCTGACAGGTCCGGATCAGCCCCAGCATTTT. V gene TRBV5-1 combines with J gene TRBJ1-5; D is perhaps TRBD1 (6 bases). There are 14 residues in the CDR3. V shed 4 bases and J shed 5 bases, with 13 bases lying between them. The germline gives CDR1 SGHRS, CDR2 YFSETQ.

V gene TRBV10-2 combines with J gene TRBJ2-5; D ambiguous. The CDR3 is 14 residues long. V shed 6 bases and J shed 4 bases, with 15 bases lying between them. CDR1 is WSHSY, CDR2 SAAADI, per germline. The CDR3 region is CASSPEPVPETQYF. The CDR3 coding sequence is TGCGCCAGCAGCCCCGAACCAGTTCCAGAGACCCAGTACTTC.

The rearrangement links TRBV4-2 to TRBJ1-4; weak D call: TRBD1 (5 bases). The CDR3 covers 15 residues. Germline V CDR1 and CDR2: LGHNA, YNFKEQ. Trimming stripped 1 base from V and 1 base from J, with 7 bases between. The CDR3 spells CASSQAQGTNEKLFF. The CDR3 DNA follows: TGTGCCAGCAGCCAAGCCCAGGGAACTAATGAAAAACTGTTTTTT.

The chain carries TRBV10-3 and TRBJ1-2; D gene uncertain. Germline CDR1 and CDR2: ENHRY and SYGVKD. The V gene lost 3 bases and the J gene lost 0 bases, with 8 bases spanning the gap. The CDR3 spans 14 residues. CDR3 sequence: CAISDTSANYGYTF. Written as DNA, the CDR3 is TGTGCCATCAGTGATACCTCAGCTAACTATGGCTACACCTTC.